This T cell receptor beta chain was sequenced for a study of immune evolution from preneoplasia to lung adenocarcinoma. Study findings and constraints: T cell clonality was higher in KRAS-mutant than EGFR-mutant or wild-type nodules.

This table comes from immunoSEQ multiplex PCR, and its TCRdb copy is limited to in-frame clones, with some not included. In the table there are 9,900 or so clones, about 80% of which are singletons. Details on this clone: Its specificity is unknown.

The V end was cut by 3 bases, the J end by 4 bases, with 12 bases between. The CDR3 consists of 14 residues. Germline-derived CDR1 and CDR2 are MNHEY and SMNVEV (reference sequence). The V call is TRBV27, the J call TRBJ2-5; possibly TRBD2 for D (5 bases). Sequenced sample: FFPE minimally invasive lung adenocarcinoma tissue. The clonotype comes from a person aged 70 to 80 with lung adenocarcinoma. CDR3 in amino acids: CASSLDLMGETQYF. CDR3 nucleotides: TGTGCCAGCAGTTTGGACTTAATGGGAGAGACCCAGTACTTC.